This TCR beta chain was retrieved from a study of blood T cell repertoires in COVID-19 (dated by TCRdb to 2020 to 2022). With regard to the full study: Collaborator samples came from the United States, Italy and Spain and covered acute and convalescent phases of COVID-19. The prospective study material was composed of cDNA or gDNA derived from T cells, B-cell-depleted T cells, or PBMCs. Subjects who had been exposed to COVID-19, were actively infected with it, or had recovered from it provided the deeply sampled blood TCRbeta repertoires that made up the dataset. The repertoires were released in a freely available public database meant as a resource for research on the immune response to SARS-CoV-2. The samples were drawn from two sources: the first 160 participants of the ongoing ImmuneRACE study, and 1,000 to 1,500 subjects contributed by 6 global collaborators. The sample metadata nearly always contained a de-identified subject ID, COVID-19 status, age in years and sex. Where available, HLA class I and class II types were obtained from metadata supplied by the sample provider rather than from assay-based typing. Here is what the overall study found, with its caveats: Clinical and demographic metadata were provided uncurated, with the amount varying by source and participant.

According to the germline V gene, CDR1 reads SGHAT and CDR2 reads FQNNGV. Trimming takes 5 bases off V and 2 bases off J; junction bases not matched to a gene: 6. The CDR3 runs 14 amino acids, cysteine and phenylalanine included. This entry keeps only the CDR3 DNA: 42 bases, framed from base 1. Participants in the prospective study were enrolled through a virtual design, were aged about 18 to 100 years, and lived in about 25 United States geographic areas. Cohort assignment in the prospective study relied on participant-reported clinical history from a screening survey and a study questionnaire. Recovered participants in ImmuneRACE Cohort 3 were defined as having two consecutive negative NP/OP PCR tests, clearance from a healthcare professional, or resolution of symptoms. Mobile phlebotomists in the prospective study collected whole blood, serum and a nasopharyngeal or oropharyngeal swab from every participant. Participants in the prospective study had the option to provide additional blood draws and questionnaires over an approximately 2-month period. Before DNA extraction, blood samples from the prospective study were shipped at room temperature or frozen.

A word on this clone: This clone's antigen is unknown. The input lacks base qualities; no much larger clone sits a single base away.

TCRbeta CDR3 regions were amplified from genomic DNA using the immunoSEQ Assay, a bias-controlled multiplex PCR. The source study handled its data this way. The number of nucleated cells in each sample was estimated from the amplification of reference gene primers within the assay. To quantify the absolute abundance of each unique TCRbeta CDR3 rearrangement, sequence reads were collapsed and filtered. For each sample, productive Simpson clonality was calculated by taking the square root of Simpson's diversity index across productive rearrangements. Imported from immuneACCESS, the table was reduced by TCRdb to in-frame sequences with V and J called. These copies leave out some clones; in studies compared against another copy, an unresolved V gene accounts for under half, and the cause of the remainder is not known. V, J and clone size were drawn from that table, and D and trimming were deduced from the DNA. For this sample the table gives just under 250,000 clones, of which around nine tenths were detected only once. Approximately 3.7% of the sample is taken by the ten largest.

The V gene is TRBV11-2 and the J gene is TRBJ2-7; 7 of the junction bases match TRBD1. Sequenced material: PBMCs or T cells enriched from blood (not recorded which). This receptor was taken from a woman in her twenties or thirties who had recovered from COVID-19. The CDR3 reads CASSLGTATYEQYF. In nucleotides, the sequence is TGTGCCAGCAGCCTCGGGACAGCTACCTACGAGCAGTACTTC.